Shown below are 32 T cell receptor beta chains from a single sample sequenced in a study of CD8+ T cells in alopecia areata. RNA extraction was followed by reverse transcription into cDNA, which acted as the sequencing template. Here immunoSEQ multiplex PCR was the method, and the copy in TCRdb shows in-frame clones only, minus some. The table has roughly 120,000 clones, approximately 59% seen once. The treatment denotes: oral pan-JAK inhibitor, 5-10 mg twice daily. The starting material was CD8+ T cells sorted from blood, obtained at week 4, from a patient treated with tofacitinib. The receptors stem from a human donor with alopecia areata.

This clone has just a few counts. The V gene is TRBV6-5, the J gene TRBJ2-2, with D perhaps TRBD1 (6 bases). This CDR3 region has 14 residues. Trimming left V 4 bases short and J 8 bases short, with 14 bases between. Germline CDR1 and CDR2: MNHEY and SVGAGI. The chain's CDR3 is CASSSKLDRGELFF. The CDR3 DNA reads TGTGCCAGCAGTTCCAAACTTGACAGGGGGGAGCTGTTTTTT.

This clone was detected a few times. The rearrangement links TRBV7-9 to TRBJ1-2, with D possibly TRBD1 on 5 matching bases. Looked up from germline, CDR1 is SEHNR and CDR2 is FQNEAQ (reference sequence). The V end was cut by 4 bases, the J end by 5 bases, with 11 bases between. This CDR3 has 13 amino acids. The CDR3 coding sequence is TGTGCCAGCAGCTCGACAGTGGATTATGGCTACACCTTC. It yields the protein CASSSTVDYGYTF. Combining the CDR3 with reference TRBV7-9 and TRBJ1-2 gives the whole variable domain DTGVSQNPRHKITKRGQNVTFRCDPISEHNRLYWYRQTLGQGPEFLTYFQNEAQLEKSRLLSDRFSAERPKGSFSTLEIQRTEQGDSAMYLCASSSTVDYGYTFGSGTRLTVV.

CDR3: CADRDILDDEQFF. The CDR3, as DNA: TGTGCCGACCGGGACATCCTGGACGATGAGCAGTTCTTC. The rearrangement links TRBV7-2 to TRBJ2-1; weak D call: TRBD1 (6 bases). The CDR3 contains 13 residues. V was clipped by 11 bases and J by 8 bases, with 19 bases between them. The germline V gene has CDR1 SGHTA and CDR2 FQGNSA.

The chain links TRBV4-2 to TRBJ2-7; TRBD1 or TRBD2 may be the D gene (6 bases each). The germline V gene encodes CDR1 LGHNA and CDR2 YNFKEQ. The CDR3 is 14 residues long. V gave up 0 bases and J gave up 2 bases, with 8 bases separating them. The chain's CDR3 is CASSQEGGPYEQYF. CDR3 coding DNA: TGTGCCAGCAGCCAAGAAGGGGGGCCCTACGAGCAGTACTTC.

CDR3 in amino acids: CSATTGFEKLFF. In DNA form, the CDR3 reads TGCAGCGCTACGACAGGGTTCGAAAAACTGTTTTTT. The chain links TRBV29-1 to TRBJ1-4, with 7 bases that match TRBD1. The germline CDR1 and CDR2 sequences are SQVTM and ANQGSEA. V was pared by 7 bases and J by 8 bases, with 7 bases of the junction left unmatched. The CDR3 runs to 12 residues.

The rearrangement links TRBV29-1 to TRBJ2-7; 9 bases are shared with TRBD1. Trimming at V came to 4 bases and at J to 6 bases, leaving 4 bases not matched to a gene. The CDR3 extends over 12 amino acids. CDR1 is SQVTM and CDR2 is ANQGSEA in the germline V gene. Here the CDR3 reads CSVVGQGGEQYF. The CDR3 nucleotides read TGCAGCGTTGTGGGACAGGGCGGCGAGCAGTACTTC.

V and J are TRBV4-1 and TRBJ1-5; D uncertain. Germline V lookup: CDR1 MGHRA, CDR2 YSYEKL. The CDR3 consists of 15 residues. The V gene lost 0 bases and the J gene lost 2 bases, with 8 bases spanning the gap. CDR3 region: CASSQEPGGNQPQHF. CDR3 nucleotide sequence: TGCGCCAGCAGCCAAGAGCCGGGAGGCAATCAGCCCCAGCATTTT.

The V and J genes are TRBV5-1 and TRBJ2-2; tentative D call: TRBD1 (5 bases). This CDR3 region has 14 residues. Trimming shortened V by 0 bases and J by 7 bases, and 10 bases separated the two germline ends. CDR1 and CDR2 (germline): SGHRS, YFSETQ. The DNA for the CDR3 is TGCGCCAGCAGCTTGGGGGGCCTCGGCGGGGAGCTGTTTTTT. This encodes CASSLGGLGGELFF.

The chain links TRBV30 to TRBJ1-1; D remains unclear. The germline V gene has CDR1 GTSNPN and CDR2 SVGIG (reference sequence). V lost 0 bases, J lost 8 bases, and 7 bases lay in between. This CDR3 is built from 11 residues. CDR3 nucleotide sequence: TGTGCCTGGAGTGTATCTAACGAAGCTTTCTTT. Translating it yields CAWSVSNEAFF.

This clone was picked up a small number of times. The rearrangement joins TRBV29-1 to TRBJ1-1; D remains unclear. The germline V and J ends were trimmed by 4 bases and 8 bases, with 8 bases remaining between them. The V gene's germline CDR1 is SQVTM and CDR2 ANQGSEA. The CDR3 runs 10 residues. As DNA, the CDR3 is TGCAGCGTTGGAACAGACGAAGCTTTCTTT. Translation: CSVGTDEAFF.

This clone occurred once. The chain is built from TRBV9 and TRBJ1-2, with a possible D match to TRBD1 (6 bases). The CDR3 is 15 residues long. Germline V lookup: CDR1 SGDLS, CDR2 YYNGEE. The V gene lost 4 bases and the J gene lost 3 bases, with 16 bases spanning the gap. For the CDR3, the DNA is TGTGCCAGCAGCCCCCGAAGGGGGTTAGACTATGGCTACACCTTC. It translates to CASSPRRGLDYGYTF.

The chain recombines TRBV11-2 with TRBJ2-3; TRBD1 matches 8 bases. The germline V gene encodes CDR1 SGHAT and CDR2 FQNNGV. Losses at the gene ends were 1 base for V and 4 bases for J; bases not matched to a gene: 4. CDR3 length equals 15 residues. CDR3 nucleotide sequence: TGTGCCAGCAGCTTAGCGGACAGGGACGCAGATACGCAGTATTTT. Protein: CASSLADRDADTQYF.

This clone has just a few counts. V and J are TRBV29-1 and TRBJ2-1; the match to TRBD2 covers 7 bases. The CDR3 consists of 13 residues. The junction had 3 bases not matched to a gene; V was cut back by 1 base and J by 6 bases. Looked up from germline, CDR1 is SQVTM and CDR2 is ANQGSEA. The CDR3 reads CSVEGPGGNEQFF. CDR3 coding DNA: TGCAGCGTTGAAGGACCGGGGGGCAATGAGCAGTTCTTC.

In this sample, this clone turned up a few times. The CDR3 DNA follows: TGTGCCTGGAGCGACCTGGACGGTGTACGGCAAGAGACCCAGTACTTC. This codes for CAWSDLDGVRQETQYF. The chain recombines TRBV30 with TRBJ2-5; D remains ambiguous. Germline CDR1 GTSNPN, CDR2 SVGIG (reference sequence). V was pared by 3 bases and J by 2 bases, with 19 bases between. This CDR3 is built from 16 residues.

The chain combines TRBV7-9 with TRBJ2-5; 7 positions match TRBD2. Germline V gene lookup returns CDR1 SEHNR and CDR2 FQNEAQ (reference sequence). The CDR3 sequence is 12 residues long. CDR3 sequence: CLVRGLEETQYF. The DNA of the CDR3 is TGTCTGGTGCGGGGGTTGGAAGAGACCCAGTACTTC.

This clone was seen only a few times. The chain has TRBV29-1 and TRBJ1-5, with TRBD1 matching over 9 bases. V was clipped by 0 bases and J by 6 bases; unmatched bases: 6. Germline assignment: CDR1 SQVTM and CDR2 ANQGSEA. The CDR3 is 15 residues long. Here the CDR3 reads CSVEEGDREGQPQHF. The CDR3 region has the DNA TGCAGCGTTGAAGAGGGGGACAGGGAGGGTCAGCCCCAGCATTTT.

This clone was seen just once. The same CDR3 also results from other DNA sequences found in this sample. This chain uses TRBV27 with TRBJ1-1; D may be TRBD1 (6 bases). Trimming removed 6 bases from V and 2 bases from J, with 10 bases in between. The CDR3 is 13 residues long. Germline lookup yields CDR1 MNHEY and CDR2 SMNVEV (reference sequence). Here the CDR3 DNA reads TGTGCCAGCAGGGTACAGGGCAACACTGAAGCTTTCTTT. Protein sequence: CASRVQGNTEAFF.

The chain joins TRBV27 to TRBJ1-1; D is possibly TRBD1 (6 bases). V dropped 5 bases and J dropped 2 bases, with 15 bases sitting between them. The length of the CDR3 is 15 residues. Germline assignment: CDR1 MNHEY and CDR2 SMNVEV (reference sequence). Here the CDR3 reads CASSLEGETNTEAFF. CDR3 DNA: TGTGCCAGCAGTCTCGAGGGGGAAACCAACACTGAAGCTTTCTTT.

This chain uses TRBV6-5 with TRBJ2-3; TRBD1 agrees at 7 bases. The junction had 13 bases not matched to a gene; V was cut back by 10 bases and J by 3 bases. Germline loops: CDR1 MNHEY, CDR2 SVGAGI. The CDR3 is 15 residues long. The CDR3: CATTGHSRETDTQYF. The CDR3, as DNA: TGTGCCACGACAGGGCACTCAAGGGAGACAGATACGCAGTATTTT.

J is TRBJ1-2 and V is TRBV29-1; weak D call: TRBD1 (6 bases). Germline CDR1 SQVTM, CDR2 ANQGSEA. The CDR3 has 15 residues. The germline V and J ends were trimmed by 0 bases and 6 bases, with 17 bases remaining between them. CDR3 in DNA: TGCAGCGTTGAAGATCTGAACAGGGAAGGGAATGGCTACACCTTC. Its translation is CSVEDLNREGNGYTF.

The V and J genes are TRBV29-1 and TRBJ2-2; D is undetermined. Looked up from germline, CDR1 is SQVTM and CDR2 is ANQGSEA. V was clipped by 5 bases and J by 2 bases, with 0 bases between them. The CDR3 is 10 amino acids. The CDR3 loop is CSVNTGELFF. DNA for the CDR3: TGCAGCGTTAACACCGGGGAGCTGTTTTTT.

This clone was detected once. The rearrangement uses TRBV30 and TRBJ2-7; D unclear. The CDR3 is 13 residues long. Germline loops: CDR1 GTSNPN, CDR2 SVGIG (reference sequence). The V end lost 0 bases, the J end lost 2 bases, and 8 bases lay between the germline ends. The CDR3 loop reads CAWSVLQTYEQYF. The CDR3 coding sequence is TGTGCCTGGAGTGTCCTTCAGACCTACGAGCAGTACTTC.

V usage is TRBV25-1 and J usage is TRBJ2-7; 9 nucleotides agree with TRBD2. There are 15 residues in the CDR3. Germline CDR1 reads MGHDK; CDR2 reads SYGVNS. Losses at the gene ends were 3 bases for V and 3 bases for J; bases not matched to a gene: 6. The chain's CDR3 is CASSDPGLASYEQYF. The CDR3 coding sequence is TGTGCCAGCAGTGATCCGGGACTAGCAAGCTACGAGCAGTACTTC.

There are a few counts of this clone. The rearrangement uses TRBV7-9 and TRBJ2-7; TRBD2 matches 9 bases. Trimming at V came to 4 bases and at J to 0 bases, leaving 4 bases not matched to a gene. The CDR3 spans 15 residues. Germline CDR1 is SEHNR and CDR2 is FQNEAQ (reference sequence). The CDR3 sequence is CASSSTTSGSYEQYF. CDR3 sequence (DNA): TGTGCCAGCAGCTCAACGACTAGCGGCTCCTACGAGCAGTACTTC.

This clone was counted once. The chain recombines TRBV5-6 with TRBJ2-1, with D perhaps TRBD1 or TRBD2 (5 bases each). CDR1 is SGHDT and CDR2 is YYEEEE in the germline V gene. V dropped 3 bases and J dropped 10 bases, with 8 bases sitting between them. CDR3 length: 11 residues. The CDR3 nucleotides are TGTGCCAGCAGCTGGGGACGGGAGCAGTTCTTC. Translated: CASSWGREQFF.

V gene TRBV29-1 combines with J gene TRBJ2-1; D gene uncertain. V was clipped by 7 bases and J by 5 bases, with 15 bases between them. Germline lookup yields CDR1 SQVTM and CDR2 ANQGSEA. This CDR3 has 13 amino acids. CDR3 bases: TGCAGCGGGGCCCTCCCGGTCAACAATGAGCAGTTCTTC. Translated: CSGALPVNNEQFF.

The chain has TRBV30 and TRBJ1-1; D gene uncertain. Germline CDR1 GTSNPN, CDR2 SVGIG (reference sequence). Trimming shortened V by 7 bases and J by 4 bases, and 13 bases separated the two germline ends. This CDR3 comprises 12 residues. This chain's CDR3 is CALNLGPTEAFF. The CDR3 coding sequence is TGTGCCTTAAACCTTGGACCCACTGAAGCTTTCTTT. Full variable domain (missing parts from reference TRBV30 and TRBJ1-1): SQTIHQWPATLVQPVGSPLSLECTVEGTSNPNLYWYRQAAGRGLQLLFYSVGIGQISSEVPQNLSASRPQDRQFILSSKKLLLSDSGFYLCALNLGPTEAFFGQGTRLTVV.

The V and J genes are TRBV6-5 and TRBJ1-2; TRBD1 matches at 9 bases. The CDR3 totals 16 residues. The V segment lost 2 bases and the J segment 2 bases; nucleotides outside the gene matches: 6. CDR1 is MNHEY and CDR2 is SVGAGI in the germline V gene. CDR3 protein: CASSYGTGGSNYGYTF. CDR3 DNA: TGTGCCAGCAGTTACGGAACAGGGGGCTCGAACTATGGCTACACCTTC.

The chain combines TRBV10-3 with TRBJ2-5; a possible D gene is TRBD1 (6 bases). V dropped 0 bases and J dropped 3 bases, with 14 bases sitting between them. Germline loops: CDR1 ENHRY, CDR2 SYGVKD. The CDR3 runs 16 residues. CDR3 in DNA: TGTGCCATCAGTGAGTCTTCCGGGACAAAAGAAGAGACCCAGTACTTC. Translated, it gives CAISESSGTKEETQYF.

The CDR3 is CASRDPGTEAFF. For the CDR3, the DNA is TGTGCCAGCAGGGACCCGGGGACTGAAGCTTTCTTT. This chain uses TRBV27 with TRBJ1-1; D not certain. From germline, CDR1 is MNHEY and CDR2 SMNVEV (reference sequence). Trimming removed 6 bases at V and 5 bases at J, with 10 bases between. CDR3 size: 12 residues.

The J gene is TRBJ2-4, the V gene TRBV6-6; no firm D call. The CDR3 runs to 14 residues. The V end was cut by 5 bases, the J end by 5 bases, with 13 bases between. In germline, CDR1 is MNHNY, CDR2 SVGAGI (reference sequence). CDR3 amino acids: CASSPSGGQNIQYF. In DNA, the CDR3 is TGTGCCAGCAGTCCCTCGGGTGGGCAAAACATTCAGTACTTC.

DNA of the CDR3: TGCAGCGTTGATTGGGGCGCGAGCAATGAGCAGTTCTTC. It translates to CSVDWGASNEQFF. The chain carries TRBV29-1 and TRBJ2-1, with a tentative D call TRBD1 (5 bases). The V end lost 3 bases, the J end lost 6 bases, and 12 bases lay between the germline ends. The CDR3 loop spans 13 amino acids. CDR1 is SQVTM, CDR2 ANQGSEA, per germline.